This T cell receptor beta chain comes out of a study of T cell responses to AZD1222 COVID-19 vaccine. Study results and limitations: Possibly, clonal diversity was underestimated; donors were largely white British and included more females. Epitopes outside B.1.351 and B.1.1.7 mutated regions reportedly drew nearly half of spike TCRs.

For this clone: Its antigen is not identified.

Clones were sequenced by immunoSEQ multiplex PCR, and TCRdb holds only the in-frame ones, with some missing. Of approximately 170,000 clones in the sample, 75% to 90% were seen once. The source of this sequence is an adult in good health. The starting material was peripheral blood, obtained on day 0 of AZD1222 vaccination.

As DNA, the CDR3 is TGTGCCAGCAGTTCCGGACAGGGAAGGGCTGAATCCTATAATTCACCCCTCCACTTT. It codes for CASSSGQGRAESYNSPLHF. The chain employs TRBV27 and TRBJ1-6, with 8 nucleotides matching TRBD1. Per germline, CDR1 MNHEY and CDR2 SMNVEV (reference sequence). The CDR3 spans 19 residues. J was trimmed by 1 base and V by 4 bases; bases with no gene match: 12.